This T cell receptor beta chain emerged from a study of CD4+ T cells in melanoma. Germline CDR1 SGHRS, CDR2 YFSETQ. CDR3 length equals 14 residues. The V gene end was trimmed by 4 bases and the J gene end by 3 bases; junction bases not matched to a gene: 3. TCRdb keeps only in-frame clones here, not all; method: immunoSEQ multiplex PCR. The sample records more than 90,000 clones, around 93% being singletons. Whole-study results and caveats: In melanoma, neoantigen-specific CD4+ T cells reportedly differed in differentiation state. CD8+ T cell, macrophage and B cell function reportedly correlated with neoantigen-specific CD4+ T cells.

With regard to this clone: Its matching antigen is unknown.

This sequence was found in a human donor with melanoma. The sequencing input was peripheral blood. This sequence joins TRBV5-1 and TRBJ2-5; 10 bases line up with TRBD1. The CDR3 DNA reads TGCGCCAGCAGCCCTGGGACAGGGGAAGAGACCCAGTACTTC. Its protein is CASSPGTGEETQYF.